Following are 25 T cell receptor beta chains from one sample sequenced in a study of T cell repertoires in cytomegalovirus infection (dated by TCRdb to the late 2010s). This sample was sequenced with an Illumina HiSeq 1500. TCRdb trimmed the raw reads at Q25, called clones with MiXCR and kept productive beta chains. Each CDR3 protein gets just one entry, which takes the most common genes and DNA from the rows behind it. Within this sample are about 890,000 distinct CDR3 sequences, with roughly 30% of them counted one time only. The ten largest make up roughly 13% of the sample. Antigens of these TCRs are unknown. The label giving this sample's treatment or condition can be read as: in vitro stimulation with specific CMV peptide epitopes to enrich CMV-specific T cells. Source: cultured CD8+ T cells from PBMCs, taken from culture after CMV antigen stimulation. The receptors come from a human donor in good health (CMV status not recorded). Some clones in this sample may be carry-over from other donors' samples.

This clonotype was observed a handful of times. The chain joins TRBV27 to TRBJ2-1; possible D gene TRBD2, 6 bases. CDR3 length equals 16 residues. The V gene lost 2 bases and the J gene lost 8 bases, with 19 bases spanning the gap. Germline CDR1 and CDR2: MNHEY and SMNVEV (reference sequence). The CDR3 nucleotides read TGTGCCAGCAGTTTAGAGTTGGGACTGTGGCCCGATGAGCAGTTCTTC. Amino acids: CASSLELGLWPDEQFF.

This clonotype was seen a handful of times. The chain recombines TRBV6-1 with TRBJ2-5; 7 bases line up with TRBD2. V lost 5 bases to trimming and J lost 7 bases; unmatched junction nucleotides: 10. Germline V gene data show CDR1 as MNHNS and CDR2 as SASEGT. The CDR3 covers 14 residues. In DNA, the CDR3 is TGTGCCAGCAGTCCTTATAGCGGGCTAGGGACCCAGTACTTC. Amino acid sequence: CASSPYSGLGTQYF.

This chain joins TRBV27 and TRBJ1-5; D is undetermined. V was cut by 5 bases and J by 7 bases, with 15 bases left in between. There are 14 residues in the CDR3. Germline loops: CDR1 MNHEY, CDR2 SMNVEV (reference sequence). CDR3 residues: CASSPAPDGQPQHF. In DNA form, the CDR3 reads TGTGCCAGCAGTCCCGCCCCGGATGGCCAGCCCCAGCATTTT.

The chain combines TRBV11-3 with TRBJ2-1, with TRBD2 matching over 8 bases. Germline CDR1 SGHNT, CDR2 YENEEA. J was trimmed by 5 bases and V by 5 bases; bases with no gene match: 8. There are 15 residues in the CDR3. The CDR3 sequence is CASSPSGGEDNEQFF. The CDR3 DNA reads TGTGCCAGCAGCCCGTCCGGGGGGGAGGACAATGAGCAGTTCTTC.

The chain carries TRBV18 and TRBJ2-1, with TRBD2 matching 9 bases. The CDR3 spans 12 residues. Germline V gene data show CDR1 as KGHSH and CDR2 as LQKENI. Unmatched junction bases numbered 0, after V lost 3 bases and J lost 9 bases. The CDR3 nucleotides are TGTGCCAGCTCACCGACTAGCGGTGAGCAGTTCTTC. It yields the protein CASSPTSGEQFF.

This clonotype appeared once. The genes are TRBV11-2 and TRBJ2-1; D might be TRBD1 (6 bases). Germline V CDR1 and CDR2: SGHAT, FQNNGV. Trimming shortened V by 3 bases and J by 3 bases, and 21 bases separated the two germline ends. The length of the CDR3 is 18 residues. CDR3 nucleotide sequence: TGTGCCAGCAGCTTCTGGATGAGGGACAACCGATACTACAATGAGCAGTTCTTC. Protein sequence: CASSFWMRDNRYYNEQFF.

This clonotype was seen only a few times. The chain recombines TRBV12-5 with TRBJ2-2; D might be TRBD1 (6 bases). This CDR3 region has 13 residues. The germline CDR1 and CDR2 sequences are LGHNT and FRNRAP. V lost 7 bases to trimming and J lost 5 bases, with 11 bases between them. This CDR3 reads CASADQGTGELFF. Here the CDR3 DNA reads TGTGCTAGTGCCGATCAGGGGACCGGGGAGCTGTTTTTT.

Here the CDR3 DNA reads TGTGCCAGCAGCCAGAACGAGGACAGGGAAAATACGCAGTATTTT. Its protein is CASSQNEDRENTQYF. This chain links TRBV7-6 with TRBJ2-3; TRBD1 matches 8 bases. Germline V gene sequence: CDR1 SGHVS, CDR2 FNYEAQ. This CDR3 is 15 amino acids long. V trimming: 5 bases; J trimming: 7 bases; junction bases outside the gene matches: 11.

This chain connects TRBV6-6 to TRBJ1-1; D unresolved. CDR3 size: 17 residues. Trimming took 0 bases from V and 0 from J, leaving 14 bases between them. CDR1 is MNHNY and CDR2 is SVGAGI in the germline V gene (reference sequence). The chain's CDR3 is CASSYSKIEGLNTEAFF. The CDR3 region has the DNA TGTGCCAGCAGTTACTCGAAAATTGAGGGCTTGAACACTGAAGCTTTCTTT.

The V call is TRBV4-1, the J call TRBJ2-3; possibly TRBD1 or TRBD2 for D (5 bases each). Germline CDR1 and CDR2: MGHRA and YSYEKL. With 1 base removed from V and 4 bases from J, the gap between germline ends came to 15 bases. The CDR3 sequence is 16 residues long. The CDR3 region has the DNA TGCGCCAGCAGCCAAGTAACGGGACGACCGGCAGATACGCAGTATTTT. Protein sequence: CASSQVTGRPADTQYF.

The table lists this clonotype with a few counts. The chain links TRBV6-1 to TRBJ2-5; D uncertain. V gave up 8 bases and J gave up 4 bases, with 17 bases separating them. Per the germline V gene, CDR1 is MNHNS and CDR2 is SASEGT. The CDR3 extends over 14 amino acids. DNA for the CDR3: TGTGCCAGCCCTTCCGTCCCGGGCCGAGAGACCCAGTACTTC. Residues: CASPSVPGRETQYF.

In its sample, this clonotype was seen once. One junction end disagrees with the germline gene, perhaps due to a read error. The rearrangement joins TRBV9 to TRBJ2-1, with 7 bases matching TRBD2. This CDR3 is built from 14 residues. CDR1 SGDLS and CDR2 YYNGEE come from the germline V gene. As DNA, the CDR3 is TGTGTCAGCAGACCGGGAGGCTCCTACAATGAGCAGTTCTTC. It is translated as CVSRPGGSYNEQFF.

The CDR3 loop is CASSLRVYGGELFF. As DNA, the CDR3 is TGTGCCAGCAGTCTCAGGGTCTACGGCGGGGAGCTGTTTTTT. The chain links TRBV12-3 or TRBV12-4 to TRBJ2-2, with D perhaps matching TRBD1 (5 bases). V was trimmed by 5 bases and J by 7 bases, leaving 14 bases between them. CDR3 length equals 14 residues.

The chain uses TRBV3-1 and TRBJ2-7, with D possibly called TRBD1 or TRBD2 (5 bases each). Between the trimmed V and J ends, which lost 1 base and 0 bases, there was a span of 10 bases. Germline CDR1 reads LGHDT; CDR2 reads YNNKEL (reference sequence). The CDR3 has 15 amino acids. The CDR3 nucleotides are TGTGCCAGCAGCCAAGTACTAGGGGACTCCTACGAGCAGTACTTC. This encodes CASSQVLGDSYEQYF.

The rearrangement joins TRBV10-3 to TRBJ1-5, with 7 bases matching TRBD1. The CDR3 length is 13 residues. Per germline, CDR1 ENHRY and CDR2 SYGVKD. V lost 9 bases, J lost 0 bases, and 2 bases stayed unmatched. CDR3 nucleotide sequence: TGTGCCATTGGGACAGATAGCAATCAGCCCCAGCATTTT. Amino acids: CAIGTDSNQPQHF.

The V call is TRBV6-6, the J call TRBJ2-2; 8 bases line up with TRBD1. J lost 4 bases, V lost 1 base, and 8 bases had no gene match. There are 17 residues in the CDR3. Germline assignment: CDR1 MNHNY and CDR2 SVGAGI (reference sequence). CDR3 sequence: CASSYLAGGSTTGELFF. The DNA for the CDR3 is TGTGCCAGCAGTTACTTGGCAGGGGGCTCGACCACCGGGGAGCTGTTTTTT.

The chain is built from TRBV6-2 or TRBV6-3 and TRBJ1-1; D is possibly TRBD1 (6 bases). Between the trimmed V and J ends, which lost 7 bases and 0 bases, there was a span of 18 bases. CDR3 length: 16 residues. Germline CDR1 and CDR2: MNHEY and SVGEGT. CDR3 DNA: TGTGCCAGCACTCTTCTTTCTGCAGGGGTGAACACTGAAGCTTTCTTT. Amino acid sequence: CASTLLSAGVNTEAFF.

This clonotype was picked up many times. The chain uses TRBV7-8 and TRBJ2-2; no definite D call. Germline V CDR1 and CDR2: SGHVS, FQNEAQ. The CDR3 loop spans 14 amino acids. Trimming left V 4 bases short and J 3 bases short, with 9 bases between. Here the CDR3 reads CASSSREYTGELFF. CDR3 DNA sequence: TGTGCCAGCAGCTCCCGAGAGTACACCGGGGAGCTGTTTTTT.

This clonotype has ten or more counts. The rearrangement uses TRBV12-3 or TRBV12-4 and TRBJ1-2; 8 bases match TRBD1. The CDR3 sequence is 14 residues long. The V segment lost 1 base and the J segment 7 bases; nucleotides outside the gene matches: 5. CDR3 sequence reads: CASSLDRGKSGYTF. Here the CDR3 DNA reads TGTGCCAGCAGTTTAGACAGGGGGAAGAGTGGCTACACCTTC.

Only a few counts were recorded for this clonotype. The rearrangement links TRBV2 to TRBJ2-1; D ambiguous. V dropped 2 bases and J dropped 0 bases, with 5 bases sitting between them. This CDR3 has 14 amino acids. The germline V gene has CDR1 SNHLY and CDR2 FYNNEI. In nucleotides, the CDR3 is TGTGCCAGCAGTGAACCAAGCTCCTACAATGAGCAGTTCTTC. It codes for CASSEPSSYNEQFF.

This clonotype occurred a few times. The chain has TRBV12-3 or TRBV12-4 and TRBJ2-5, with TRBD2 as a possible D gene (5 bases). V lost 3 bases and J lost 7, with 18 bases in between. This CDR3 region has 15 residues. The CDR3 coding sequence is TGTGCCAGCAGTTTGGGGTCCCGACTGAGCGGGACCCAGTACTTC. Translating it yields CASSLGSRLSGTQYF.

The CDR3 sequence: CASSQDKSGSSTDTQYF. DNA for the CDR3: TGCGCCAGCAGCCAAGATAAAAGCGGGTCTAGCACAGATACGCAGTATTTT. The J gene is TRBJ2-3, the V gene TRBV4-3; a weak D match, TRBD2 (6 bases). Germline assignment: CDR1 LGHNA and CDR2 YSLEER. Trimming removed 0 bases at V and 0 bases at J, with 13 bases between. The length of the CDR3 is 17 residues.

This clonotype was recorded at least ten times. The V call is TRBV7-2, the J call TRBJ2-7; the D gene is possibly TRBD2 (6 bases). This CDR3 comprises 13 residues. Germline V gene sequence: CDR1 SGHTA, CDR2 FQGNSA. Between the trimmed V and J ends, which lost 1 base and 5 bases, there was a span of 9 bases. This chain's CDR3 is CASSLGLANEQYV. CDR3 DNA sequence: TGTGCCAGCAGCTTAGGGCTAGCGAACGAGCAGTACGTC.

This clonotype appeared many times. V is TRBV6-6 and J is TRBJ2-1, with 8 bases fitting TRBD2. The CDR3 covers 14 residues. V trimming: 7 bases; J trimming: 4 bases; junction bases outside the gene matches: 6. Germline CDR1 reads MNHNY; CDR2 reads SVGAGI (reference sequence). The chain's CDR3 is CASNRGGTYNEQFF. In DNA form, the CDR3 reads TGTGCCAGCAACCGGGGGGGTACTTACAATGAGCAGTTCTTC.

The chain carries TRBV27 and TRBJ2-7; D possibly uses TRBD1 or TRBD2 (5 bases each). V shed 3 bases and J shed 4 bases, with 10 bases lying between them. The germline V gene has CDR1 MNHEY and CDR2 SMNVEV (reference sequence). The CDR3 sequence is 13 residues long. In DNA form, the CDR3 reads TGTGCCAGCAGTTTCGGGGCCAAGTACGAGCAGTACTTC. Amino acid sequence: CASSFGAKYEQYF.